Below are 32 T cell receptor beta chains sequenced from a single sample in a study of CD8+ T cells in alopecia areata. RNA was isolated and reverse transcribed to cDNA, the sequencing template. Libraries were prepared by immunoSEQ multiplex PCR; TCRdb keeps only in-frame clonotypes and omits some of them. The profile shows about 100,000 clones, around 59% of them singletons. The sequencing sample was made of CD8+ T cells sorted from blood. All receptors come from a human donor in good health.

This clone was picked up a small number of times. This chain links TRBV13 with TRBJ2-7; D unresolved. This CDR3 region has 14 residues. Germline CDR1 and CDR2: PRHDT and FYEKMQ (reference sequence). Trimming removed 1 base at V and 2 bases at J, with 9 bases between. The CDR3 spells CASSLVPRPYEQYF. CDR3 coding DNA: TGTGCCAGCAGCTTAGTTCCCAGGCCCTACGAGCAGTACTTC.

The rearrangement uses TRBV15 and TRBJ1-4; possibly TRBD1 for D (6 bases). The V and J ends lost 0 bases and 7 bases respectively, with 15 bases between them. CDR3 length equals 16 residues. Germline values: CDR1 LNHNV, CDR2 YYDKDF (reference sequence). The CDR3 loop is CATSRDSGRGAEKLFF. In DNA form, the CDR3 reads TGTGCCACCAGCAGAGATTCGGGCAGGGGTGCTGAAAAACTGTTTTTT.

The chain combines TRBV5-6 with TRBJ2-4; D gene ambiguous. CDR3 size: 16 residues. Germline V gene data show CDR1 as SGHDT and CDR2 as YYEEEE. V was trimmed by 4 bases and J by 0 bases, leaving 14 bases between them. The CDR3 DNA sequence: TGTGCCAGCAGCCCTCCTACTACTGTAGCCAAAAACATTCAGTACTTC. Encoded protein: CASSPPTTVAKNIQYF.

The chain links TRBV4-1 to TRBJ1-5; D gene unclear. CDR3 length: 17 amino acids. Trimming shortened V by 1 base and J by 4 bases, and 17 bases separated the two germline ends. Germline CDR1 is MGHRA and CDR2 is YSYEKL. In nucleotides, the CDR3 is TGCGCCAGCAGCCAAGTGGTAGCGGAGGGCTTTAATCAGCCCCAGCATTTT. As protein: CASSQVVAEGFNQPQHF.

The rearrangement joins TRBV27 to TRBJ1-3; D is undetermined. CDR3 size: 16 residues. Germline assignment: CDR1 MNHEY and CDR2 SMNVEV (reference sequence). Trimming took off 6 bases at V and 0 bases at J, with 15 bases between the two ends. DNA for the CDR3: TGTGCCAGCAGGGGTCCCCCAGGTACCTCTGGAAACACCATATATTTT. Translating it yields CASRGPPGTSGNTIYF.

V and J are TRBV6-5 and TRBJ1-2; no reliable D call. This CDR3 contains 13 residues. Germline CDR1 MNHEY, CDR2 SVGAGI. Trimming shortened V by 2 bases and J by 0 bases, and 4 bases separated the two germline ends. The CDR3 nucleotides read TGTGCCAGCAGTTACAGGCCTAACTATGGCTACACCTTC. This codes for CASSYRPNYGYTF.

The chain is built from TRBV7-9 and TRBJ2-5; tentatively, D is TRBD2 (6 bases). This CDR3 is 15 amino acids long. Germline CDR1 and CDR2: SEHNR and FQNEAQ (reference sequence). V was trimmed by 3 bases and J by 5 bases, leaving 16 bases between them. The CDR3 is CASSLVQGGGETQYF. Here the CDR3 DNA reads TGTGCCAGCAGCTTGGTCCAGGGAGGAGGTGAGACCCAGTACTTC. Using reference TRBV7-9 and TRBJ2-5 for the parts outside the CDR3, the full variable domain is DTGVSQNPRHKITKRGQNVTFRCDPISEHNRLYWYRQTLGQGPEFLTYFQNEAQLEKSRLLSDRFSAERPKGSFSTLEIQRTEQGDSAMYLCASSLVQGGGETQYFGPGTRLLVL.

The chain has TRBV29-1 and TRBJ2-7, with 8 bases aligning to TRBD1. The V gene's germline CDR1 is SQVTM and CDR2 ANQGSEA. The CDR3 covers 14 residues. Trimming at V came to 6 bases and at J to 4 bases, leaving 11 bases not matched to a gene. CDR3 loop: CSVETWTGKYEQYF. The CDR3, as DNA: TGCAGCGTCGAAACCTGGACAGGGAAATACGAGCAGTACTTC.

This clone has just a few counts. This chain links TRBV27 with TRBJ2-5, with TRBD2 matching over 9 bases. This CDR3 has 16 amino acids. The junction had 13 bases not matched to a gene; V was cut back by 6 bases and J by 5 bases. The germline CDR1 and CDR2 sequences are MNHEY and SMNVEV (reference sequence). CDR3 loop: CASSYPPGTSMETQYF. The CDR3 DNA is TGTGCCAGCAGCTACCCCCCCGGGACTAGCATGGAGACCCAGTACTTC.

As concerns this clone: One end of the junction is discordant with germline, which a read error may explain. The chain uses TRBV19 and TRBJ2-7; 7 bases map to TRBD1. Per the germline V gene, CDR1 is LNHDA and CDR2 is SQIVND (reference sequence). The CDR3 covers 14 residues. The CDR3 sequence: CASSPSPAGTESNF. CDR3 bases: TGTGCCAGTAGTCCTTCCCCAGCAGGGACAGAGTCCAACTTC.

V usage is TRBV27 and J usage is TRBJ2-3; D perhaps matches TRBD1 (5 bases). Per germline, CDR1 MNHEY and CDR2 SMNVEV (reference sequence). V lost 7 bases and J 1 base, leaving 21 bases between the germline ends. The CDR3 loop spans 17 amino acids. This CDR3 reads CASKGMTAYGRTDTQYF. The CDR3 nucleotides are TGTGCCAGCAAGGGAATGACAGCGTACGGCCGCACAGATACGCAGTATTTT.

This clone was found a few times. This chain links TRBV7-6 with TRBJ2-7, with D possibly called TRBD1 or TRBD2 (5 bases each). Per the germline V gene, CDR1 is SGHVS and CDR2 is FNYEAQ. Trimming removed 5 bases from V and 3 bases from J, with 14 bases in between. CDR3 length: 14 residues. DNA of the CDR3: TGTGCCAGCAGCGACTCCGGGACGCACTACGAGCAGTACTTC. Protein product: CASSDSGTHYEQYF.

V usage is TRBV4-1 and J usage is TRBJ2-5; D is possibly TRBD1 (5 bases). Trimming stripped 2 bases from V and 1 base from J, with 8 bases between. The CDR3 extends over 14 amino acids. Germline lookup yields CDR1 MGHRA and CDR2 YSYEKL. CDR3 coding DNA: TGCGCCAGCAGCCAAAACCAGGGCCAAGAGACCCAGTACTTC. Translated: CASSQNQGQETQYF.

In regard to this clone: A junction boundary mismatches the germline segment, possibly from a read error. The rearrangement uses TRBV23-1 and TRBJ2-7; TRBD1 agrees at 9 bases. TRBV23-1 is recorded as an ORF, its role being uncertain. There are 15 residues in the CDR3. The chain's CDR3 is CASSQSGDRENDQYF. CDR3 bases: TGCGCCAGCAGTCAATCTGGGGACAGGGAGAACGATCAGTACTTC.

This clone was observed a few times. V gene TRBV7-2 combines with J gene TRBJ2-2, with TRBD1 identical over 8 bases. This CDR3 is built from 15 residues. CDR1 and CDR2 (germline): SGHTA, FQGNSA. The trim removed 5 bases at V and 3 bases at J, leaving 5 bases unmatched. This chain's CDR3 is CASSPGGRDTGELFF. The CDR3 bases are TGTGCCAGCAGCCCAGGGGGCCGGGACACCGGGGAGCTGTTTTTT. The variable domain in full, completed from reference TRBV7-2 and TRBJ2-2, reads GAGVSQSPSNKVTEKGKDVELRCDPISGHTALYWYRQSLGQGLEFLIYFQGNSAPDKSGLPSDRFSAERTGGSVSTLTIQRTQQEDSAVYLCASSPGGRDTGELFFGEGSRLTVL.

This clone came up a few times. V usage is TRBV18 and J usage is TRBJ2-7; 15 bases are a match to TRBD2. The CDR3 loop spans 17 amino acids. V shed 4 bases, J shed 3 bases, and the junction held 7 bases outside the gene matches. In germline, CDR1 is KGHSH, CDR2 LQKENI. The CDR3 coding sequence is TGTGCCAGCTCACGGGGACTAGCGGGGGGACCCAACTACGAGCAGTACTTC. It translates to CASSRGLAGGPNYEQYF. Full variable domain (outside the CDR3, taken from reference TRBV18 and TRBJ2-7): NAGVMQNPRHLVRRRGQEARLRCSPMKGHSHVYWYRQLPEEGLKFMVYLQKENIIDESGMPKERFSAEFPKEGPSILRIQQVVRGDSAAYFCASSRGLAGGPNYEQYFGPGTRLTVT.

The CDR3 reads CASSLLGSRDNSYEQYF. The CDR3, as DNA: TGTGCCAGCAGCTTATTAGGATCACGGGACAACTCCTACGAGCAGTACTTC. The chain couples TRBV11-2 to TRBJ2-7; possibly TRBD1 for D (6 bases). This CDR3 spans 17 amino acids. The V gene's germline CDR1 is SGHAT and CDR2 FQNNGV. Deletions cut 2 bases from V and 0 bases from J, with 17 bases between.

V usage is TRBV7-6 and J usage is TRBJ1-5, with TRBD1 as a possible D gene (5 bases). Trimming removed 1 base from V and 5 bases from J, with 18 bases in between. The germline V gene encodes CDR1 SGHVS and CDR2 FNYEAQ. The CDR3 loop spans 17 amino acids. CDR3 protein: CASSLGSGGWTDQPQHF. The DNA for the CDR3 is TGTGCCAGCAGCTTAGGGTCGGGGGGTTGGACGGATCAGCCCCAGCATTTT.

The chain combines TRBV15 with TRBJ2-7, with 7 bases aligning to TRBD1. Trimming at V came to 3 bases and at J to 6 bases, leaving 11 bases not matched to a gene. CDR1 and CDR2 from the germline V gene are LNHNV and YYDKDF (reference sequence). The CDR3 is 15 residues long. CDR3 coding DNA: TGTGCCACCAGCAGGGTGACCGGGACAGAGATCGAGCAGTACTTC. Its protein is CATSRVTGTEIEQYF.

In its sample, this clone was seen a few times. The rearrangement links TRBV5-1 to TRBJ2-1, with D unresolved. Germline assignment: CDR1 SGHRS and CDR2 YFSETQ. Trimming took 1 base from V and 4 from J, leaving 9 bases between them. This CDR3 contains 14 residues. CDR3 coding DNA: TGCGCCAGCAGCTTGTCGAAGGGATACAATGAGCAGTTCTTC. As protein: CASSLSKGYNEQFF.

The count of this clone is one. The chain recombines TRBV27 with TRBJ2-7; D call uncertain. The CDR3 consists of 13 residues. CDR1 and CDR2 (germline): MNHEY, SMNVEV (reference sequence). V was pared by 8 bases and J by 3 bases, with 14 bases between. The CDR3 DNA reads as TGTGCCAGCCGTCCTCTGGGCAGCTACGAGCAGTACTTC. Translation: CASRPLGSYEQYF.

The chain has TRBV9 and TRBJ2-3; 9 bases are shared with TRBD2. Per the germline V gene, CDR1 is SGDLS and CDR2 is YYNGEE. J was trimmed by 0 bases and V by 3 bases; bases with no gene match: 5. The CDR3 runs 16 residues. CDR3 in amino acids: CASSGRGGGSTDTQYF. DNA of the CDR3: TGTGCCAGCAGCGGACGCGGGGGGGGCAGCACAGATACGCAGTATTTT. The variable domain in full, completed from reference TRBV9 and TRBJ2-3, reads DSGVTQTPKHLITATGQRVTLRCSPRSGDLSVYWYQQSLDQGLQFLIQYYNGEERAKGNILERFSAQQFPDLHSELNLSSLELGDSALYFCASSGRGGGSTDTQYFGPGTRLTVL.

The rearrangement links TRBV7-2 to TRBJ2-7; 11 bases match TRBD1. V lost 5 bases and J lost 4; bases outside the gene matches: 4. From germline, CDR1 is SGHTA and CDR2 FQGNSA. The CDR3 spans 14 residues. CDR3 in DNA: TGTGCCAGCAGCCCCGGGACAGGGGGTTACGAGCAGTACTTC. It codes for CASSPGTGGYEQYF.

The chain combines TRBV19 with TRBJ1-1; D uncertain. Looked up from germline, CDR1 is LNHDA and CDR2 is SQIVND (reference sequence). There are 15 residues in the CDR3. V was trimmed by 0 bases and J by 0 bases, leaving 8 bases between them. The CDR3 DNA sequence: TGTGCCAGTAGTATAGATGTCGAGGTGAACACTGAAGCTTTCTTT. Protein: CASSIDVEVNTEAFF.

This chain uses TRBV7-8 with TRBJ2-5; no clear D. The CDR3 contains 12 residues. Trimming took 11 bases from V and 3 from J, leaving 13 bases between them. The V gene's germline CDR1 is SGHVS and CDR2 FQNEAQ. CDR3 region: CASKWSEETQYF. The CDR3 region has the DNA TGTGCCTCCAAGTGGTCGGAAGAGACCCAGTACTTC.

J is TRBJ2-1 and V is TRBV2; TRBD1 or TRBD2 may be the D gene (5 bases each). The V end lost 6 bases, the J end lost 9 bases, and 18 bases lay between the germline ends. Germline V gene lookup returns CDR1 SNHLY and CDR2 FYNNEI. The CDR3 sequence is 14 residues long. As DNA, the CDR3 is TGTGCCAGCAGGACGGGACCAGCGGCGCTTGAGCAGTTCTTC. Translated, it gives CASRTGPAALEQFF.

The chain employs TRBV4-3 and TRBJ1-2; no clear D gene. The CDR3 is made up of 14 amino acids. The V end lost 4 bases, the J end lost 4 bases, and 13 bases lay between the germline ends. The germline V gene has CDR1 LGHNA and CDR2 YSLEER. DNA of the CDR3: TGCGCCAGCAGCCCTGGCCGGTCGTTCTATGGCTACACCTTC. Amino acids: CASSPGRSFYGYTF.

The genes are TRBV27 and TRBJ2-7; 7 nucleotides agree with TRBD2. Germline V gene lookup returns CDR1 MNHEY and CDR2 SMNVEV (reference sequence). The V and J ends lost 2 bases and 2 bases, in that order; junction bases with no gene match: 0. CDR3 length: 13 residues. CDR3 nucleotides: TGTGCCAGCAGTTTACGGGAGGCCTACGAGCAGTACTTC. Its translation is CASSLREAYEQYF.

V is TRBV6-6 and J is TRBJ2-3; perhaps D is TRBD1 or TRBD2 (5 bases each). This CDR3 comprises 14 residues. The V end was cut by 3 bases, the J end by 2 bases, with 9 bases between. Germline V gene lookup returns CDR1 MNHNY and CDR2 SVGAGI (reference sequence). Here the CDR3 DNA reads TGTGCCAGCAGTTATTTGGGGGACACAGATACGCAGTATTTT. As protein: CASSYLGDTDTQYF.

This clone came up a few times. The gene calls are TRBV4-3 and TRBJ1-6, with 8 bases matching TRBD1. The CDR3 is 15 residues long. Per the germline V gene, CDR1 is LGHNA and CDR2 is YSLEER. The V segment lost 8 bases and the J segment 4 bases; nucleotides outside the gene matches: 7. The CDR3 spells CASGRGREYNSPLHF. The CDR3 DNA follows: TGCGCCAGCGGCAGGGGGCGGGAGTATAATTCACCCCTCCACTTT.

V and J are TRBV27 and TRBJ1-2, with D unresolved. The ends were cut back, 3 bases at V and 4 bases at J, with 12 bases in the middle. Germline CDR1 and CDR2: MNHEY and SMNVEV (reference sequence). This CDR3 spans 14 amino acids. The CDR3 DNA reads as TGTGCCAGCAGTTTTGACCCAACGAGCTATGGCTACACCTTC. This translates into CASSFDPTSYGYTF.

The CDR3 sequence is CASSPRGRTEAFF. The CDR3 DNA follows: TGTGCCAGCAGCCCCAGGGGTCGGACTGAAGCTTTCTTT. The chain employs TRBV7-9 and TRBJ1-1, with D maybe TRBD1 (6 bases). The CDR3 extends over 13 amino acids. Deletions cut 5 bases from V and 5 bases from J, with 12 bases between. Germline lookup yields CDR1 SEHNR and CDR2 FQNEAQ (reference sequence).